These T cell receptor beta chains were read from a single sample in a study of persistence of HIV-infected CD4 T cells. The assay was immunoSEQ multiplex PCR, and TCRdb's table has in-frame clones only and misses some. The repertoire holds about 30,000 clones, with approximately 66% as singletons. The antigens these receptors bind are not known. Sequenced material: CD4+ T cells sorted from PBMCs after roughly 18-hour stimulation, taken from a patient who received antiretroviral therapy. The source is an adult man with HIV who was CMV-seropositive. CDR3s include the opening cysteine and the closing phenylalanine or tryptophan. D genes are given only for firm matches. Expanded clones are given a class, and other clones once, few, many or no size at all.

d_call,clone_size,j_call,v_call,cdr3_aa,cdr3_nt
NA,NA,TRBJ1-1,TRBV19,CASSIRGGQGGEAFF,TGTGCCAGTAGTATCCGGGGGGGTCAAGGTGGTGAAGCTTTCTTT
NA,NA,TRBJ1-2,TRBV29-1,CSVGGETYGYTF,TGCAGCGTGGGGGGGGAGACCTATGGCTACACCTTC
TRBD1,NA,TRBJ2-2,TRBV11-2,CASSPGRDRFSTAGELFF,TGTGCCAGCAGTCCAGGACGGGACAGGTTTTCGACCGCCGGGGAGCTGTTTTTT
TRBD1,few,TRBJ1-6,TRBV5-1,CASRLDRGRGYSPLHF,TGCGCCAGCAGACTTGACAGGGGGCGAGGTTATTCACCCCTCCACTTT
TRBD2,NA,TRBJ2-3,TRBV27,CASSRQAGGVAGTQYF,TGTGCCAGCAGTCGACAAGCGGGGGGGGTCGCTGGTACGCAGTATTTT
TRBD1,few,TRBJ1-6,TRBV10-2,CASSERGGYDSPLHF,TGCGCCAGCAGTGAGCGAGGGGGCTATGATTCACCCCTCCACTTT
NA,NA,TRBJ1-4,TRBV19,CASSPRSQRLFF,TGTGCCAGTAGTCCCCGTAGCCAGAGGCTGTTTTTT
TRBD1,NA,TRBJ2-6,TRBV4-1,CASAPGQGGSGANVLTF,TGCGCCAGCGCGCCGGGACAGGGAGGCTCTGGGGCCAACGTCCTGACTTTC
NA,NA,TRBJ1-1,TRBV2,CASRDRTANTEAFF,TGTGCCAGCAGAGACAGGACAGCGAACACTGAAGCTTTCTTT
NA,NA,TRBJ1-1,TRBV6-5,CASIQTSNTEAFF,TGTGCCAGCATACAGACTTCGAACACTGAAGCTTTCTTT
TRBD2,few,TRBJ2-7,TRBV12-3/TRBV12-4,CASKLAGGWEQYF,TGTGCCAGCAAACTAGCGGGGGGGTGGGAGCAGTACTTC
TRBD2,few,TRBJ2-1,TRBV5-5,CASSLREAGLYNEQFF,TGTGCCAGCAGCCTTCGGGAAGCGGGGCTATACAATGAGCAGTTCTTC
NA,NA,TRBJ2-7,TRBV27,CASSLRREAGSPFYEQYF,TGTGCCAGCAGCTTACGAAGGGAGGCAGGATCACCTTTCTACGAGCAGTACTTC
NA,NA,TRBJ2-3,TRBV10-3,CAIKLRASTDTQYF,TGTGCCATCAAGCTCCGAGCCTCCACAGATACGCAGTATTTT
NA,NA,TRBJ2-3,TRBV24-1,CATGMGGAIDTQYF,TGTGCCACCGGAATGGGGGGAGCGATAGATACGCAGTATTTT
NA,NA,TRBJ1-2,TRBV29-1,CSVDGGRGRNGYTF,TGCAGCGTTGACGGTGGCAGGGGACGGAATGGCTACACCTTC
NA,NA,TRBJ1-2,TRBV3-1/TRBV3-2,CASSQGTLPRGGYTF,TGTGCCAGCAGCCAGGGGACACTTCCCAGGGGAGGCTACACCTTC
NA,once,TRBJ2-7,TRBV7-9,CASSLDRIYEQYF,TGTGCCAGCAGCTTAGACAGAATCTACGAGCAGTACTTC
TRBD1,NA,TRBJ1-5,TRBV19,CASTGQDYQPQHF,TGTGCCAGTACGGGACAGGATTATCAGCCCCAGCATTTT
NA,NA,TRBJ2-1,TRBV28,CASRSSEVSYNEQFF,TGTGCCAGCAGGTCTAGCGAGGTATCCTACAATGAGCAGTTCTTC
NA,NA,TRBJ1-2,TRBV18,CASSPDNYGYTF,TGTGCCAGCTCACCAGATAACTATGGCTACACCTTC
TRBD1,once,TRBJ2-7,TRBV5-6,CASRDRGRLEQYF,TGTGCCAGCCGGGACAGGGGGCGACTCGAGCAGTACTTC
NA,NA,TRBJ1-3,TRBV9,CASSVQTDISGNTIYF,TGTGCCAGCAGCGTCCAGACAGATATCTCTGGAAACACCATATATTTT
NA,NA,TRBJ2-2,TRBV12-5,CASGSGSNTGELFF,TGTGCTAGTGGTTCCGGCAGTAACACCGGGGAGCTGTTTTTT
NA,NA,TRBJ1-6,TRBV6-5,CASRPNSYNSPLHF,TGTGCCAGCAGGCCCAACTCCTATAATTCACCCCTCCACTTT